This T cell receptor beta chain derives from a study of CDR3 diversity in severe acne. The germline gives CDR1 SGHTA, CDR2 FQGTGA. The CDR3 loop spans 14 amino acids. Trimming removed 3 bases from V and 7 bases from J; junction bases left unmatched: 5. TCRdb redid the calling of the PCR reads with MiXCR, one entry per CDR3 protein. In the table there are approximately 79,000 distinct CDR3 sequences, around half of which are singletons. At least ten counts were recorded for this clonotype. The TCR originated in a male donor in good health, serving as a control. The sequenced sample was blood. V and J are TRBV7-3 and TRBJ2-2, with TRBD2 identical over 7 bases. CDR3 nucleotides: TGTGCCAGCAGCTTGACTAGCTACAACGGGGAGCTGTTTTTT. Protein sequence: CASSLTSYNGELFF.